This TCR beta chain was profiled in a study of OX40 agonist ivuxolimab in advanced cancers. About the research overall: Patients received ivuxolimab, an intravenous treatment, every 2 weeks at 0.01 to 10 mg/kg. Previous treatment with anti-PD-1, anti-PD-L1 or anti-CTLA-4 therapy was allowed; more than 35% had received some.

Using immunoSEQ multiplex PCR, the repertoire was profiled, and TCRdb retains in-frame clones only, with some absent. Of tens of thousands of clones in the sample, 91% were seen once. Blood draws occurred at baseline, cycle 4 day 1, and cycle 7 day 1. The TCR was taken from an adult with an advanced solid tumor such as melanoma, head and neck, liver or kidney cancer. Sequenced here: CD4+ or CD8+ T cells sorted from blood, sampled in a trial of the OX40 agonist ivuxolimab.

The chain's CDR3 is CASSMGISSGSRSYEQFF. The CDR3 region has the DNA TGTGCCAGTAGTATGGGGATAAGTAGCGGGAGCCGTTCCTATGAGCAGTTCTTC. J is TRBJ2-1 and V is TRBV19, with 9 bases identical to TRBD2. This CDR3 comprises 18 residues. Germline CDR1 LNHDA, CDR2 SQIVND (reference sequence). V was clipped by 3 bases and J by 8 bases; unmatched bases: 17.